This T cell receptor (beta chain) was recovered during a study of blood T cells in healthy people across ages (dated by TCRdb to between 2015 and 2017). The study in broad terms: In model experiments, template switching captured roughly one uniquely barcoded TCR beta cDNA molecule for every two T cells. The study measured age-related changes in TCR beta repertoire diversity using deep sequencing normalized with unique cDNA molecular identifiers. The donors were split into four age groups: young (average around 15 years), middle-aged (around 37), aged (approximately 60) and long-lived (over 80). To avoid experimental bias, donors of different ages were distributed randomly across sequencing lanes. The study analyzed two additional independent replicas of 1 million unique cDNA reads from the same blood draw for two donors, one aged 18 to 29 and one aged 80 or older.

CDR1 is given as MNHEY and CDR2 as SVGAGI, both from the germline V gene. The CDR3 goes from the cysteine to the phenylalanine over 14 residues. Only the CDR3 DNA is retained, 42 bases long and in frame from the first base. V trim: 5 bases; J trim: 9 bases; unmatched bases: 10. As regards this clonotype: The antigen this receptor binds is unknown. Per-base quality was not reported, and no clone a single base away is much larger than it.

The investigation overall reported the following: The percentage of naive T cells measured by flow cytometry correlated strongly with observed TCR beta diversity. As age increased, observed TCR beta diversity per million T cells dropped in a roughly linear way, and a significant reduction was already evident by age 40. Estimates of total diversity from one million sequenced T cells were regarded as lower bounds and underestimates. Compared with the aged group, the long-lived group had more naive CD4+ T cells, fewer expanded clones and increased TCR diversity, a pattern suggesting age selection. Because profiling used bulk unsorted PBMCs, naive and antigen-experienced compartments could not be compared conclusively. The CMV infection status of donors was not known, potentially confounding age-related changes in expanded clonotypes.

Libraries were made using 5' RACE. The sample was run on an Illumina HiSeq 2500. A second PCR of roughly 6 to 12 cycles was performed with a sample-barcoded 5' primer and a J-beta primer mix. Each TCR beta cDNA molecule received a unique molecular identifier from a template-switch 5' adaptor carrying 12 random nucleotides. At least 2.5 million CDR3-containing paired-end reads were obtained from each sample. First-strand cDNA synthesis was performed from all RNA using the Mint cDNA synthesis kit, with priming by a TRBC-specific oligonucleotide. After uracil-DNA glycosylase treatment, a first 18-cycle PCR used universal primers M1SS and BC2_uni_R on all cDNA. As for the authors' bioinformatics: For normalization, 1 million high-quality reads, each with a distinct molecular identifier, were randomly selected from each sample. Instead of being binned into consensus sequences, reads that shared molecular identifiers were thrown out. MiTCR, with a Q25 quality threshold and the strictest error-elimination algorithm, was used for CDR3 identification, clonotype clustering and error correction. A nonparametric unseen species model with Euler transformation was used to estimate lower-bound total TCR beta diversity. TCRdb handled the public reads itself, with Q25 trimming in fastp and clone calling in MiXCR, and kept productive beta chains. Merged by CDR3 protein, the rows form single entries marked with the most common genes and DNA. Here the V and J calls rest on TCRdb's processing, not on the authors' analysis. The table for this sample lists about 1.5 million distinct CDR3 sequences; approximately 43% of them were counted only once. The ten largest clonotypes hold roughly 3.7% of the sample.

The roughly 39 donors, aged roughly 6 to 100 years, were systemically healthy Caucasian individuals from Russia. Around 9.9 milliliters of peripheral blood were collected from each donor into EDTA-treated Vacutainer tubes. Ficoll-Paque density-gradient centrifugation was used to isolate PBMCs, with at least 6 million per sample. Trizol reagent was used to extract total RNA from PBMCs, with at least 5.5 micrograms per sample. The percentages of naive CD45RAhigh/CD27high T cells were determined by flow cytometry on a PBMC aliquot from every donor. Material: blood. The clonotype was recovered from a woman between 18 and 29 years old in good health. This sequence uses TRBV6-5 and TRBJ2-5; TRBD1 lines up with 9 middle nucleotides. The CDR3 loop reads CASSHTPGQGPQYF. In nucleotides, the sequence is TGTGCCAGCAGTCATACTCCGGGACAGGGCCCCCAGTACTTC.